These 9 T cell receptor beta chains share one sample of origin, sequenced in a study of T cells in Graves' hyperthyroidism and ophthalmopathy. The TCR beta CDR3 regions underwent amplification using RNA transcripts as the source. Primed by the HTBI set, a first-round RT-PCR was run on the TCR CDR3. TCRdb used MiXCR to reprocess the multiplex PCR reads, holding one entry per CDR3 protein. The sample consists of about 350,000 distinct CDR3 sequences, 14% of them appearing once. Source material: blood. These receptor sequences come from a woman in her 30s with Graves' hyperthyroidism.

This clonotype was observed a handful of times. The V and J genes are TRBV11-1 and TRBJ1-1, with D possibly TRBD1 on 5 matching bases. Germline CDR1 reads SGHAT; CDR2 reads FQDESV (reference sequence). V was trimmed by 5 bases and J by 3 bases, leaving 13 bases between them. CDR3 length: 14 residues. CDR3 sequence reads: CASSVLPGHTEAFF. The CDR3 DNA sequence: TGTGCCAGCAGCGTCCTCCCGGGGCACACTGAAGCTTTCTTT.

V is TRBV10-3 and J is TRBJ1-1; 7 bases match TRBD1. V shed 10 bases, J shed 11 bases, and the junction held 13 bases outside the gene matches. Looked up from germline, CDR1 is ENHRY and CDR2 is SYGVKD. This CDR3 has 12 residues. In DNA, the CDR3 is TGTGCCACCGCCGCCGGGACAGAGAATGCTTTCTTT. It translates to CATAAGTENAFF.

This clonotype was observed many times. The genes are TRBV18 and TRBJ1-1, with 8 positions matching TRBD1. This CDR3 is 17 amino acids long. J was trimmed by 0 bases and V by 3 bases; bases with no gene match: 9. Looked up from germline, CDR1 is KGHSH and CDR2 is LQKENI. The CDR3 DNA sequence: TGTGCCAGCTCACCGAATCCCTACAGGGGGGTGAACACTGAAGCTTTCTTT. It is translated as CASSPNPYRGVNTEAFF.

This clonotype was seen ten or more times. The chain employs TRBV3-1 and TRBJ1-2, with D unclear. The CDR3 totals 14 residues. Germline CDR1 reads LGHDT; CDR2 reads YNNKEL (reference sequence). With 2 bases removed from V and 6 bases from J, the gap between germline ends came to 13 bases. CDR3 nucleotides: TGTGCCAGCAGCCAAATCTTTAGCCCGCATGGCTACACCTTC. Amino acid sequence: CASSQIFSPHGYTF. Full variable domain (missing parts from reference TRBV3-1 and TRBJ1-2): DTAVSQTPKYLVTQMGNDKSIKCEQNLGHDTMYWYKQDSKKFLKIMFSYNNKELIINETVPNRFSPKSPDKAHLNLHINSLELGDSAVYFCASSQIFSPHGYTFGSGTRLTVV.

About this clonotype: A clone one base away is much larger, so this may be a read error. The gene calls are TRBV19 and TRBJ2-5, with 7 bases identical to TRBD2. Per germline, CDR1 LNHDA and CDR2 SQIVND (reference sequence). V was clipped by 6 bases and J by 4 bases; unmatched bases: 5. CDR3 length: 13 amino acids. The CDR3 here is CASSPAGIETQYF. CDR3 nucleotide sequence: TGTGCCAGTAGCCCAGCGGGAATAGAGACCCAGTACTTC. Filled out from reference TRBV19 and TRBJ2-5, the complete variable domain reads DGGITQSPKYLFRKEGQNVTLSCEQNLNHDAMYWYRQDPGQGLRLIYYSQIVNDFQKGDIAEGYSVSREKKESFPLTVTSAQKNPTAFYLCASSPAGIETQYFGPGTRLLVL.

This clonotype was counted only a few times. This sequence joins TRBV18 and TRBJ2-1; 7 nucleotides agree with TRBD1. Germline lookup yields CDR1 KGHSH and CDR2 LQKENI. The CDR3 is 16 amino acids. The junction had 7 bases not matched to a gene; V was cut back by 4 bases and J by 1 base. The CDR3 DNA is TGTGCCAGCTCACTGACCGGGACAGAGTCCTACAATGAGCAGTTCTTC. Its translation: CASSLTGTESYNEQFF. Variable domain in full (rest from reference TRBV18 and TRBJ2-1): NAGVMQNPRHLVRRRGQEARLRCSPMKGHSHVYWYRQLPEEGLKFMVYLQKENIIDESGMPKERFSAEFPKEGPSILRIQQVVRGDSAAYFCASSLTGTESYNEQFFGPGTRLTVL.

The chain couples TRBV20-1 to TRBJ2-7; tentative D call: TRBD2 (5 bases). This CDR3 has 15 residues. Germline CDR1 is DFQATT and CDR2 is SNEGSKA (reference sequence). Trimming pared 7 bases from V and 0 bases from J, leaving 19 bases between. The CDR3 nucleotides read TGCAGTGTTACCACCCTAAGCGGTTACTCCTACGAGCAGTACTTC. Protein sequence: CSVTTLSGYSYEQYF.

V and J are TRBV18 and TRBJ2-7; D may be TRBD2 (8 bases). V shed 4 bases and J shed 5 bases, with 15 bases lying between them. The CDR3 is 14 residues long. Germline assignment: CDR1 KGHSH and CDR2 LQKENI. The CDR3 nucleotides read TGTGCCAGCTCACGCGGGACAGCGGGGGACGAGCAGTACTTC. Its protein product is CASSRGTAGDEQYF.

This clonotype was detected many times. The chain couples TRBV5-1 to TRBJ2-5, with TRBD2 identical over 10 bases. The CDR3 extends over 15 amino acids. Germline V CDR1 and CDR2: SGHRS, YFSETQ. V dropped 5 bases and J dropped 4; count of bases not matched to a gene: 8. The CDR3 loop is CASSPTSGILETQYF. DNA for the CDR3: TGCGCCAGCAGTCCCACTAGCGGGATCTTAGAGACCCAGTACTTC. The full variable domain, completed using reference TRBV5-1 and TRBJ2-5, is KAGVTQTPRYLIKTRGQQVTLSCSPISGHRSVSWYQQTPGQGLQFLFEYFSETQRNKGNFPGRFSGRQFSNSRSEMNVSTLELGDSALYLCASSPTSGILETQYFGPGTRLLVL.